The 30 T cell receptor beta chains reported below all come from one sample, sequenced in a study of cytomegalovirus exposure and HLA in healthy donors. Use of 60 Vbeta and 13 Jbeta primers characterized the PCR. Sequencing used immunoSEQ multiplex PCR; TCRdb keeps in-frame clones, though not all of them. The sample lists about 280,000 clones, over 85% occurring once. The sequencing input was PBMCs. The receptor source for this set is a woman between 18 and 30 years old in good health and CMV-seronegative.

The rearrangement links TRBV6-5 to TRBJ2-1; tentative D call: TRBD1 (5 bases). Looked up from germline, CDR1 is MNHEY and CDR2 is SVGAGI. This CDR3 contains 12 residues. Trimming removed 6 bases at V and 9 bases at J, with 12 bases between. The CDR3 here is CASRRTSGEQFF. CDR3 DNA sequence: TGTGCCAGCAGGCGGACAAGTGGTGAGCAGTTCTTC.

J is TRBJ2-7 and V is TRBV2, with TRBD1 matching 9 bases. With 6 bases clipped from V and 3 bases from J, the junction kept 9 bases outside the gene matches. CDR3 length: 15 amino acids. CDR1 SNHLY and CDR2 FYNNEI come from the germline V gene. The CDR3 DNA reads as TGTGCCAGCAGCACACAGGGGGCTCAGGTCTACGAGCAGTACTTC. It is translated as CASSTQGAQVYEQYF.

The chain joins TRBV11-2 to TRBJ1-1; D not certain. Per germline, CDR1 SGHAT and CDR2 FQNNGV. With 8 bases removed from V and 4 bases from J, the gap between germline ends came to 11 bases. The CDR3 length is 12 residues. CDR3 nucleotides: TGTGCCAGCCGTAGACATCTCACTGAAGCTTTCTTT. It specifies CASRRHLTEAFF.

The rearrangement joins TRBV9 to TRBJ2-7; TRBD2 might be the D (7 bases). Per the germline V gene, CDR1 is SGDLS and CDR2 is YYNGEE. This CDR3 contains 15 residues. V was trimmed by 4 bases and J by 0 bases, leaving 14 bases between them. CDR3: CASSPRGGSSYEQYF. CDR3 sequence (DNA): TGTGCCAGCAGCCCGAGGGGGGGGTCCTCCTACGAGCAGTACTTC.

The genes are TRBV9 and TRBJ1-1, with TRBD1 matching over 7 bases. V shed 3 bases, J shed 3 bases, and the junction held 5 bases outside the gene matches. Germline CDR1 reads SGDLS; CDR2 reads YYNGEE. The CDR3 consists of 14 residues. CDR3 nucleotides: TGTGCCAGCAGCGCCACAGGGGTAGACACTGAAGCTTTCTTT. This translates into CASSATGVDTEAFF.

The V call is TRBV9, the J call TRBJ2-5; 7 nucleotides match TRBD2. The CDR3 spans 14 residues. The V gene's germline CDR1 is SGDLS and CDR2 YYNGEE. The J segment lost 0 bases and the V segment lost 2 bases, leaving 1 base of the junction unmatched. CDR3 protein: CASSVGTNQETQYF. As DNA, the CDR3 is TGTGCCAGCAGCGTTGGGACTAACCAAGAGACCCAGTACTTC.

This chain joins TRBV19 and TRBJ1-1; 12 bases agree with TRBD1. Losses at the gene ends were 2 bases for V and 4 bases for J; bases not matched to a gene: 2. In germline, CDR1 is LNHDA, CDR2 SQIVND (reference sequence). CDR3 length: 15 residues. CDR3 in amino acids: CASSISGQGATEAFF. CDR3 nucleotides: TGTGCCAGTAGTATATCGGGACAGGGGGCCACTGAAGCTTTCTTT.

The genes are TRBV9 and TRBJ2-1; 9 bases match TRBD2. The CDR3 has 14 residues. V trimming: 3 bases; J trimming: 6 bases; junction bases outside the gene matches: 4. Germline V lookup: CDR1 SGDLS, CDR2 YYNGEE. The CDR3 nucleotides read TGTGCCAGCAGCGGCGGGGGGGCCAGCAATGAGCAGTTCTTC. Amino acids: CASSGGGASNEQFF. Full variable domain (missing parts from reference TRBV9 and TRBJ2-1): DSGVTQTPKHLITATGQRVTLRCSPRSGDLSVYWYQQSLDQGLQFLIQYYNGEERAKGNILERFSAQQFPDLHSELNLSSLELGDSALYFCASSGGGASNEQFFGPGTRLTVL.

The rearrangement joins TRBV14 to TRBJ2-1; possible D gene TRBD1, 6 bases. The CDR3 loop spans 16 amino acids. V lost 1 base and J 4 bases, leaving 14 bases between the germline ends. CDR1 is SGHDN, CDR2 FVKESK, per germline. CDR3 amino acids: CASSQATGKVYNEQFF. CDR3 nucleotide sequence: TGTGCCAGCAGCCAAGCTACAGGGAAGGTATACAATGAGCAGTTCTTC.

The chain couples TRBV7-9 to TRBJ1-3; no definite D call. Germline lookup yields CDR1 SEHNR and CDR2 FQNEAQ (reference sequence). V lost 0 bases and J lost 0, with 9 bases in between. The CDR3 covers 16 residues. The CDR3 sequence is CASSLANTVSGNTIYF. The DNA of the CDR3 is TGTGCCAGCAGCTTAGCGAACACCGTCTCTGGAAACACCATATATTTT.

The chain joins TRBV19 to TRBJ2-7; possible D gene TRBD1, 6 bases. This CDR3 region has 16 residues. Germline CDR1 and CDR2: LNHDA and SQIVND (reference sequence). Trimming stripped 5 bases from V and 0 bases from J, with 17 bases between. CDR3 protein: CASSGVRQETSYEQYF. As DNA, the CDR3 is TGTGCCAGTAGTGGGGTTCGACAGGAAACCTCCTACGAGCAGTACTTC. Complete variable domain (other parts from reference TRBV19 and TRBJ2-7): DGGITQSPKYLFRKEGQNVTLSCEQNLNHDAMYWYRQDPGQGLRLIYYSQIVNDFQKGDIAEGYSVSREKKESFPLTVTSAQKNPTAFYLCASSGVRQETSYEQYFGPGTRLTVT.

The chain combines TRBV9 with TRBJ1-1, with a tentative D call TRBD1 (6 bases). The length of the CDR3 is 18 residues. The germline V gene has CDR1 SGDLS and CDR2 YYNGEE. V gave up 3 bases and J gave up 4 bases, with 25 bases separating them. CDR3 DNA sequence: TGTGCCAGCAGCGGGAAGGTGGGGGGGCATGGAGAAGGCACTGAAGCTTTCTTT. It encodes CASSGKVGGHGEGTEAFF.

The V and J genes are TRBV11-3 and TRBJ2-3, with a weak D call TRBD2 (6 bases). V gave up 1 base and J gave up 0 bases, with 14 bases separating them. Germline CDR1 and CDR2: SGHNT and YENEEA. This CDR3 comprises 17 residues. This chain's CDR3 is CASSLVEGNRSTDTQYF. CDR3 DNA sequence: TGTGCCAGCAGCTTAGTGGAGGGAAACAGAAGCACAGATACGCAGTATTTT.

In this sample, this clone turned up once. The rearrangement uses TRBV5-1 and TRBJ1-6; tentative D call: TRBD1 (5 bases). CDR3 length equals 14 residues. Germline CDR1 is SGHRS and CDR2 is YFSETQ. Between the trimmed V and J ends, which lost 0 bases and 9 bases, there was a span of 10 bases. The CDR3 reads CASSLGQGGSPLHF. The CDR3 nucleotides read TGCGCCAGCAGCTTGGGGCAGGGAGGTTCACCCCTCCACTTT.

V is TRBV5-5 and J is TRBJ1-1; D is undetermined. The CDR3 length is 14 residues. Germline V gives CDR1 SGHKS, CDR2 YYEKEE (reference sequence). Trimming removed 4 bases at V and 2 bases at J, with 12 bases between. The CDR3 loop reads CASSLTTRNTEAFF. The CDR3 DNA sequence: TGTGCCAGCAGCCTGACGACACGAAACACTGAAGCTTTCTTT. Variable domain in full (rest from reference TRBV5-5 and TRBJ1-1): DAGVTQSPTHLIKTRGQQVTLRCSPISGHKSVSWYQQVLGQGPQFIFQYYEKEERGRGNFPDRFSARQFPNYSSELNVNALLLGDSALYLCASSLTTRNTEAFFGQGTRLTVV.

The V call is TRBV6-5, the J call TRBJ2-1, with D uncertain. Germline V lookup: CDR1 MNHEY, CDR2 SVGAGI. The V gene lost 6 bases and the J gene lost 0 bases, with 12 bases spanning the gap. This CDR3 has 15 amino acids. The CDR3 region has the DNA TGTGCCAGCAGACCCACTGTAAGCTCCTACAATGAGCAGTTCTTC. Protein: CASRPTVSSYNEQFF.

V and J are TRBV7-6 and TRBJ2-7; TRBD1 matches at 9 bases. The V gene end was trimmed by 5 bases and the J gene end by 5 bases; junction bases not matched to a gene: 7. The CDR3 length is 14 residues. Per germline, CDR1 SGHVS and CDR2 FNYEAQ. In nucleotides, the CDR3 is TGTGCCAGCAGCCCCGGGACAGGGCCCCACGAGCAGTACTTC. Translated, it gives CASSPGTGPHEQYF. The variable domain in full, completed from reference TRBV7-6 and TRBJ2-7, reads GAGVSQSPRYKVTKRGQDVALRCDPISGHVSLYWYRQALGQGPEFLTYFNYEAQQDKSGLPNDRFSAERPEGSISTLTIQRTEQRDSAMYRCASSPGTGPHEQYFGPGTRLTVT.

The rearrangement links TRBV7-8 to TRBJ1-2, with D unresolved. Germline lookup yields CDR1 SGHVS and CDR2 FQNEAQ. V dropped 4 bases and J dropped 8 bases, with 11 bases sitting between them. The CDR3 has 12 amino acids. Written as DNA, the CDR3 is TGTGCCAGCAGCTCCCGGGAAGGGGGCTACACCTTC. As protein: CASSSREGGYTF.

The chain has TRBV11-3 and TRBJ2-1, with 9 bases fitting TRBD1. J gave up 3 bases and V 5 bases, and 2 bases lay outside the gene matches. The CDR3 contains 14 residues. Germline V CDR1 and CDR2: SGHNT, YENEEA. The CDR3 here is CASSGTGIYNEQFF. The CDR3 DNA is TGTGCCAGCAGCGGGACAGGGATCTACAATGAGCAGTTCTTC.

V gene TRBV30 combines with J gene TRBJ2-1; 7 bases are shared with TRBD1. V was clipped by 4 bases and J by 0 bases; unmatched bases: 6. CDR3 length equals 15 residues. Germline CDR1 GTSNPN, CDR2 SVGIG (reference sequence). The CDR3 DNA follows: TGTGCCTGGAATAGGGACAGAAGCTCCTACAATGAGCAGTTCTTC. Translation: CAWNRDRSSYNEQFF. Variable domain in full (rest from reference TRBV30 and TRBJ2-1): SQTIHQWPATLVQPVGSPLSLECTVEGTSNPNLYWYRQAAGRGLQLLFYSVGIGQISSEVPQNLSASRPQDRQFILSSKKLLLSDSGFYLCAWNRDRSSYNEQFFGPGTRLTVL.

The CDR3 nucleotides are TGTGCCATCAGTGAGAGGACAGGGGGTTACAATGAGCAGTTCTTC. As protein: CAISERTGGYNEQFF. The J gene is TRBJ2-1, the V gene TRBV10-3, with 10 bases fitting TRBD1. After removal of 2 bases from V and 4 bases from J, the junction contained 2 bases not matched to a gene. CDR1 is ENHRY, CDR2 SYGVKD, per germline. CDR3 length equals 15 residues.

This clone has only a few counts. The chain carries TRBV7-6 and TRBJ1-1; 8 bases line up with TRBD1. J was trimmed by 5 bases and V by 4 bases; bases with no gene match: 3. This CDR3 has 13 residues. The germline CDR1 and CDR2 sequences are SGHVS and FNYEAQ. The CDR3 DNA sequence: TGTGCCAGCAGCTGGACAGGGAGAACTGAAGCTTTCTTT. Translated: CASSWTGRTEAFF.

A few counts support this clone. The chain couples TRBV9 to TRBJ2-7; D gene ambiguous. The V and J ends lost 0 bases and 0 bases respectively, with 10 bases between them. The V gene's germline CDR1 is SGDLS and CDR2 YYNGEE. The CDR3 length is 15 residues. In DNA, the CDR3 is TGTGCCAGCAGCGTAGGTTGGTGGAGCTCCTACGAGCAGTACTTC. This codes for CASSVGWWSSYEQYF.

The genes are TRBV2 and TRBJ2-1, with D perhaps matching TRBD1 (6 bases). Germline V gives CDR1 SNHLY, CDR2 FYNNEI. This CDR3 region has 13 residues. The V end lost 5 bases, the J end lost 6 bases, and 11 bases lay between the germline ends. The CDR3 sequence is CASSSQGRNEQFF. CDR3 nucleotide sequence: TGTGCCAGCAGTTCACAGGGTCGCAATGAGCAGTTCTTC.

This clone turned up a few times. This chain's CDR3 is CASSPRLGQGGSYEQYF. In DNA form, the CDR3 reads TGTGCCAGCTCACCAAGGCTGGGACAGGGAGGGTCCTACGAGCAGTACTTC. V gene TRBV18 combines with J gene TRBJ2-7, with 9 bases aligning to TRBD1. V lost 2 bases to trimming and J lost 1 base; unmatched junction nucleotides: 9. CDR1 and CDR2 from the germline V gene are KGHSH and LQKENI. The CDR3 loop spans 17 amino acids.

Remarks on this clone: The conserved final phenylalanine or tryptophan is absent from the CDR3, which likely points to a read error. The V call is TRBV27, the J call TRBJ2-7, with D possibly TRBD1 on 6 matching bases. The CDR3 has 16 amino acids. The V gene lost 1 base and the J gene lost 0 bases, with 13 bases spanning the gap. Per germline, CDR1 MNHEY and CDR2 SMNVEV (reference sequence). The CDR3 nucleotides read TGTGCCAGCAGTTTATACGCAGGGGCCAACTCCTACGAGCAGTACTCC. Amino acid sequence: CASSLYAGANSYEQYS.

The chain couples TRBV29-1 to TRBJ1-2; D is undetermined. Trimming took 6 bases from V and 1 from J, leaving 15 bases between them. The CDR3 has 14 residues. CDR1 SQVTM and CDR2 ANQGSEA come from the germline V gene. The CDR3 spells CSVPPGFGNYGYTF. Here the CDR3 DNA reads TGCAGCGTGCCCCCCGGGTTCGGTAACTATGGCTACACCTTC.

The chain carries TRBV25-1 and TRBJ2-5; the D gene is possibly TRBD2 (6 bases). The germline V gene has CDR1 MGHDK and CDR2 SYGVNS. This CDR3 has 13 residues. V lost 6 bases and J lost 6, with 14 bases in between. CDR3 nucleotide sequence: TGTGCCAGCAGGACTACGGAGGGAAAGACCCAGTACTTC. Protein: CASRTTEGKTQYF.

This clone was recorded a few times. The rearrangement joins TRBV6-1 to TRBJ1-5, with unresolved D. Germline-derived CDR1 and CDR2 are MNHNS and SASEGT. The CDR3 is 12 residues long. The V end lost 7 bases, the J end lost 1 base, and 5 bases lay between the germline ends. CDR3 in amino acids: CASMRSNQPQHF. The CDR3, as DNA: TGTGCCAGCATGAGGAGCAATCAGCCCCAGCATTTT.

For this clone: A read error may produce the germline difference seen at one junction end. V and J are TRBV7-9 and TRBJ2-3; tentatively, D is TRBD1 (5 bases). Germline V gene data show CDR1 as SEHNR and CDR2 as FQNEAQ (reference sequence). The length of the CDR3 is 15 residues. DNA of the CDR3: TGTTCCAGCAGCTTAGGTCCGCAGGGCGCGGATACGCAGTATTTT. This encodes CSSSLGPQGADTQYF.